The rows below give T cell receptor beta chains drawn from one sample of a study of metastatic and nonmetastatic thyroid tumors. TCRdb reanalyzed the PCR reads with MiXCR. The sample yields some 20,000 clones, 10% to 11% seen once. The sequencing sample was made of blood. The receptors shown here come from a female donor with papillary thyroid cancer or a benign thyroid nodule (not recorded which). Some clones in this sample may be carry-over from other donors' samples. Each CDR3 is given with its conserved first and last residue. The D gene is left open where the match is weak. For some rows the clone size is stated as once, few or many, or as a class when expanded; others skip it.

>TRBD1|TRBV20-1|many|TRBJ2-1
TGCAGTGCCATTACCGACAGGGCCTACAATGAGCAGTTCTTC
CSAITDRAYNEQFF
>-|TRBV7-2|many|TRBJ2-1
TGTGCCAGCAGCTTCGGGACTTGGGGAAACAATGAGCAGTTCTTC
CASSFGTWGNNEQFF
>-|TRBV2|many|TRBJ2-7
TGTGCCAGCAGTGCCCAGCCAGGAAAGGGCGAGCAGTACTTC
CASSAQPGKGEQYF
>-|TRBV28|medium-sized|TRBJ2-1
TGTGCCAGCAGTTGGGTCAATATAAATGAGCAGTTCTTC
CASSWVNINEQFF
>-|TRBV6-5|many|TRBJ2-5
TGTGCCAGCAGTTACTCGAGGACACCGAGAGAGACCCAGTACTTC
CASSYSRTPRETQYF
>TRBD2|TRBV3-1|once|TRBJ2-7
TGTGCCAGCAGTCCTAGCGGGAGGGCTAATGGCGAGCAGTACTTC
CASSPSGRANGEQYF
>-|TRBV27|few|TRBJ2-7
TGTGCCAGCAGTTTATCGGGTAACTCCTGCGAGCAGTACTTC
CASSLSGNSCEQYF
>-|TRBV20-1|-|TRBJ1-2
TGCAGTGCTAGGTCAGCGGGGACATATGGCTACACCTTC
CSARSAGTYGYTF
>-|TRBV2|many|TRBJ2-6
TGTGCCAGCAGTGAAGAAGCCCGGCCGGGCGTCCTGACTTTC
CASSEEARPGVLTF
>TRBD1|TRBV9|-|TRBJ2-5
TGTGCCAGCGGGATGACAGGGGAGTACCAAGAGACCCAGTACTTC
CASGMTGEYQETQYF
>TRBD1|TRBV19|many|TRBJ2-5
TGTGCCAGTAGTACACCTGGACAGGGCAGAGAGACCCAGTACTTC
CASSTPGQGRETQYF
>TRBD1|TRBV29-1|many|TRBJ1-4
TGCAGCGCCCGGACAGGGGCTAATGAAAAACTGTTTTTT
CSARTGANEKLFF
>-|TRBV19|many|TRBJ1-1
TGTGCCAGTAGTGATGAGGGGGGCACTGAAGCTTTCTTT
CASSDEGGTEAFF
>-|TRBV5-6|many|TRBJ2-1
TGTGCCAGCAGCGTGAAACCTGGCAATGAGCAGTTCTTC
CASSVKPGNEQFF
>-|TRBV5-6|few|TRBJ1-1
TGTGCCAGCAGCGCCTGGGACAAGGGTAACACTGAAGCTTTCTTT
CASSAWDKGNTEAFF
>-|TRBV2|many|TRBJ2-2
TGTGCCATGGGGCCGGGCGCGAACACCGGGGAGCTGTTTTTT
CAMGPGANTGELFF
>-|TRBV11-2|-|TRBJ2-5
TGTGCCAGCAGCCCCAGAATCCAAGAGACCCAGTACTTC
CASSPRIQETQYF
>-|TRBV19|many|TRBJ2-2
TGTGCCAGTATTCCAGGGACCGGGGAGCTGTTTTTT
CASIPGTGELFF
>-|TRBV12-3/TRBV12-4|many|TRBJ1-3
TGTGCCAGCAGTTTGGGCAGCTCTGGAAACACCATATATTTT
CASSLGSSGNTIYF
>-|TRBV5-6|many|TRBJ2-7
TGTGCCAGCAGCTTGGTGGGGCGGCCGGCCTACGAGCAGTACTTC
CASSLVGRPAYEQYF
>-|TRBV6-5|many|TRBJ2-2
TGTGCCAGCAGTTATCGTCCACTAACCGGGGAGCTGTTTTTT
CASSYRPLTGELFF
>-|TRBV12-3/TRBV12-4|medium-sized|TRBJ2-2
TGTGCCAGCAGTTTTTACAGGGACACCGGGGAGCTGTTTTTT
CASSFYRDTGELFF
>-|TRBV15|many|TRBJ2-5
TGTGCCACCAGCATCAGGGGCGGCTGGCGAGAGACCCAGTACTTC
CATSIRGGWRETQYF
>TRBD2|TRBV7-3|many|TRBJ2-1
TGTGCCAGCAGCTCACTAGCGGGTGTCTACAATGAGCAGTTCTTC
CASSSLAGVYNEQFF
>TRBD2|TRBV20-1|many|TRBJ2-1
TGCAGTGCTAGATCCGGGACTAGCAGCGAATATGAGCAGTTCTTC
CSARSGTSSEYEQFF
>-|TRBV29-1|many|TRBJ2-3
TGCAGCGTAGGAGCAGGGGAGGGGGATACGCAGTATTTT
CSVGAGEGDTQYF
>TRBD2|TRBV30|many|TRBJ2-5
TGTGCCTGGAGCGGACTAGCGGGATTGGGGGAGACCCAGTACTTC
CAWSGLAGLGETQYF
>TRBD1|TRBV19|many|TRBJ2-5
TGTGCCAGTAGTCCGAGGACAGGGTCAGTTTTGGAGACCCAGTACTTC
CASSPRTGSVLETQYF
>-|TRBV2|many|TRBJ2-5
TGTGCCAGCAGTGCCACCGGTCCCTATGAGACCCAGTACTTC
CASSATGPYETQYF
>TRBD1|TRBV20-1|medium-sized|TRBJ2-7
TGCAGTGCCCTGACAGGGTACGAGCAGTACTTC
CSALTGYEQYF
>TRBD2|TRBV9|many|TRBJ2-3
TGTGCCAGCAGCGTGGAAGCGGGAGAGATCACAGATACGCAGTATTTT
CASSVEAGEITDTQYF
>-|TRBV15|many|TRBJ1-1
TGTGCCACCAGCAGGGGAACAGAGAACACTGAAGCTTTCTTT
CATSRGTENTEAFF
>TRBD2|TRBV7-2|many|TRBJ2-1
TGTGCCAGCAGCTTATTCCGGGAGGGGAATGAGCAGTTCTTC
CASSLFREGNEQFF
>-|TRBV7-8|-|TRBJ2-3
TGTGCCAGCAGCTTAGTTGGGCTACTATTTAGCACAGATACGCAGTATTTT
CASSLVGLLFSTDTQYF
>-|TRBV13|many|TRBJ2-7
TGTGCCAGCAGCTTAGGGCAGGGCCACGAGCAGTACTTC
CASSLGQGHEQYF